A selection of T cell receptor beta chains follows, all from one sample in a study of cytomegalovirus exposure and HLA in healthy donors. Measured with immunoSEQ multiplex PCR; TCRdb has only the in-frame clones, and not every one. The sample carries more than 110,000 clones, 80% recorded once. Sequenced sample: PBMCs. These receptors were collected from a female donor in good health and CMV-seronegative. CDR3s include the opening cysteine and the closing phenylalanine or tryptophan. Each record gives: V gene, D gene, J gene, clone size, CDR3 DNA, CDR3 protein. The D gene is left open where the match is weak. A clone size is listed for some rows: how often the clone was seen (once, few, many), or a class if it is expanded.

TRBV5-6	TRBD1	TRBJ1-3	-	TGTGCCAGCAGCTTGGCGAGTGGGGGACAGCCTGGAAACACCATATATTTT	CASSLASGGQPGNTIYF
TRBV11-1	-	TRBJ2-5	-	TGTGCCAGCAGCCTCCAGGGATTCCAAGAGACCCAGTACTTC	CASSLQGFQETQYF
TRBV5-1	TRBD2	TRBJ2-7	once	TGCGCCAGCAGCGAGACTAGCGGGGCGACCTACGAGCAGTACTTC	CASSETSGATYEQYF
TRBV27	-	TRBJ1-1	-	TGTGCCAGCAGTTTAGAACAGGGTTCGACTGAAGCTTTCTTT	CASSLEQGSTEAFF
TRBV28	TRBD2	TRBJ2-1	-	TGTGCCAGCAGTAGAAGGGAGGGTTACAATGAGCAGTTCTTC	CASSRREGYNEQFF
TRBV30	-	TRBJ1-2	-	TGTGCCTCTCCGGGACAACGTGGCTACACCTTC	CASPGQRGYTF
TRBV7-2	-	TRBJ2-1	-	TGTGCCAGCAGCTTAGGTGGCGGGATCTACAATGAGCAGTTCTTC	CASSLGGGIYNEQFF
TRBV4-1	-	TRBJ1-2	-	TGCGCCAGCAGCCAAGATGCAGGGTATGGCTACACCTTC	CASSQDAGYGYTF
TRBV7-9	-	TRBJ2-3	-	TGTGCCAGCAGTCACGTTGTTACGGGAGGGGGCGATACGCAGTATTTT	CASSHVVTGGGDTQYF
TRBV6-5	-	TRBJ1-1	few	TGTGCCAGCATCCCCCCGGGGAACACTGAAGCTTTCTTT	CASIPPGNTEAFF
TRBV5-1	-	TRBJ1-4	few	TGCGCCAGCAGCTTGTGGCCGCAGGAAAAACTGTTTTTT	CASSLWPQEKLFF
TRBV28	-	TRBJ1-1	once	TGTGCCAGCAGTCCTAGACCTGGCGCTAGCACTGAAGCTTTCTTT	CASSPRPGASTEAFF
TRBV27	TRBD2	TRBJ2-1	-	TGTGCCAGCTTACCAACGTTTGGGACTAGCGGGACGGGTGAGCAGTTCTTC	CASLPTFGTSGTGEQFF
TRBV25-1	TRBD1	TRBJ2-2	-	TGTGCCAGCAGCCTTCACGGGACAGCCGACACCGGGGAGCTGTTTTTT	CASSLHGTADTGELFF
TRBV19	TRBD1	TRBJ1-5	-	TGTGCCAGCAGGACAGGGGATACTCAGCCCCAGCATTTT	CASRTGDTQPQHF
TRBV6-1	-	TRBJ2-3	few	TGTGCCAGCAGTGAAGCGCAGGCTAGCTCAGATACGCAGTATTTT	CASSEAQASSDTQYF
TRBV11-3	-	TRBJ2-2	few	TGTGCCAGCCGAATCAGAAGGAACACCGGGGAGCTGTTTTTT	CASRIRRNTGELFF
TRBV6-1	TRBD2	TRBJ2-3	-	TGTGCCAGTGAAACTAGCGGGGCGGGGGATACGCAGTATTTT	CASETSGAGDTQYF
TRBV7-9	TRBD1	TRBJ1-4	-	TGTGCCAGCAGCCAGGGACAGGGTAGTGAAAAACTGTTTTTT	CASSQGQGSEKLFF
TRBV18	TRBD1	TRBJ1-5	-	TGTGCCAGCTCACCTACAGGGGACAATCAGCCCCAGCATTTT	CASSPTGDNQPQHF
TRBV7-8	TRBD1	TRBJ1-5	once	TGTGCCAGCAGCTTAGCGGACAGGGGACATCAGCCCCAGCATTTT	CASSLADRGHQPQHF
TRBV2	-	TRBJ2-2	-	TGTGCCAGCAGTGAAGATAGGGGTTGGAACACCGGGGAGCTGTTTTTT	CASSEDRGWNTGELFF
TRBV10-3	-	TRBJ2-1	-	TGTGCCATCAGCCCTGGACAGAGCTCCTACAATGAGCAGTTCTTC	CAISPGQSSYNEQFF
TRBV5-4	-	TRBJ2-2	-	TGTGCCAGCAGCTTGATTAGCGATGTGAACACCGGGGAGCTGTTTTTT	CASSLISDVNTGELFF
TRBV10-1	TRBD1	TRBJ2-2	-	TGCGCCAGCAGTGCAATCTGGGGACAGGTAGACACCGGGGAGCTGTTTTTT	CASSAIWGQVDTGELFF
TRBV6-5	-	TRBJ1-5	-	TGTGCCAGCAGTTCAGGGGTGGGACAGCCCCAGCATTTT	CASSSGVGQPQHF
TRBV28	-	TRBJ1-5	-	TGTGCCAGCAGTTATGGAGGGGGCAATCAGCCCCAGCATTTT	CASSYGGGNQPQHF
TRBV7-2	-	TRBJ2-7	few	TGTGCCAGCAGCGGAGGGGGGGGCGAGCAGTACTTC	CASSGGGGEQYF
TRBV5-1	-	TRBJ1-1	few	TGCGCCAGCAGCTTACTGGTAACGAACACTGAAGCTTTCTTT	CASSLLVTNTEAFF
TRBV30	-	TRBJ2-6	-	TGTGCCTGGTGGGGGGCTGGGGCCAACGTCCTGACTTTC	CAWWGAGANVLTF
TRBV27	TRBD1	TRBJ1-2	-	TGTGCCAGCAGTCCCTTAGACAGGGTTGGTGGCTACACCTTC	CASSPLDRVGGYTF
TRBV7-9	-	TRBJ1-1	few	TGTGCCAGCAGCTTGGGGCAGGGTCTTATGAACACTGAAGCTTTCTTT	CASSLGQGLMNTEAFF
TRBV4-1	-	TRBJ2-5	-	TGCGCCAGCAGCCCCCTGGGGACAGCGGGAGTGAAAGAGACCCAGTACTTC	CASSPLGTAGVKETQYF
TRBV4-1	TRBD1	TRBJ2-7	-	TGCGCCAGCAGCCAAGAGCGGACAGGGGGCTACGAGCAGTACTTC	CASSQERTGGYEQYF
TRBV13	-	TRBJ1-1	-	TGTGCCAGCAGCTTAGCCCCAGGGGAAGCTTTCTTT	CASSLAPGEAFF
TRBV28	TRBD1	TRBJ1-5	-	TGTGCCAGCAGTTTCCCTCGGACAGGGGGAAATCAGCCCCAGCATTTT	CASSFPRTGGNQPQHF
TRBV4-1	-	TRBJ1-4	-	TGCGCCAGCAGCCAAGTGTCGGGACACCCAGGGGAAAAACTGTTTTTT	CASSQVSGHPGEKLFF
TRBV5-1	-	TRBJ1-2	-	TGCGCCAGCAGCTCAGTTGCGCAGGGAAGCTATGGCTACACCTTC	CASSSVAQGSYGYTF
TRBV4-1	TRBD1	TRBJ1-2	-	TGCGCCAGCAGCCAGGAAGGGGGCTACGGCTACACCTTC	CASSQEGGYGYTF
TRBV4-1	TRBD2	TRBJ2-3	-	TGCGCCAGCAGCCAAGATGGGCTAGCGGGAGGGCTTTACACAGATACGCAGTATTTT	CASSQDGLAGGLYTDTQYF
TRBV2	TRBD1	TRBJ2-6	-	TGTGCCAGCATTAGAGGACAGGGGGCGTCTGGGGCCAACGTCCTGACTTTC	CASIRGQGASGANVLTF
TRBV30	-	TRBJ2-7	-	TGTGCCTGTAGAGGAGGGCCACACGAGCAGTACTTC	CACRGGPHEQYF
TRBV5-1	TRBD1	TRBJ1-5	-	TGCGCCAGCAGCGACGCAGGGGGCTCTCAGCCCCAGCATTTT	CASSDAGGSQPQHF
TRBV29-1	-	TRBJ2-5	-	TGCAGCGTTGAGGGGACAACCCAACAAGAGACCCAGTACTTC	CSVEGTTQQETQYF
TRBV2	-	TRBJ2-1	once	TGTGCCAGCAGCTCGAGCTCGGCGGTCCGGGGGTTCTTC	CASSSSSAVRGFF
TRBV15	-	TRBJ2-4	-	TGTGCCACCAGCAGAGAAGGAACAGTACTAGCCAAAAACATTCAGTACTTC	CATSREGTVLAKNIQYF
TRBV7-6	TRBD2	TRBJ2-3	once	TGTGCCAGCAGCCCGGGAGGGGCGGGAGTAGCAGATACGCAGTATTTT	CASSPGGAGVADTQYF
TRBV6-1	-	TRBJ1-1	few	TGTGCCAGCAGTGACCCCGGGAGCCGGAACACTGAAGCTTTCTTT	CASSDPGSRNTEAFF
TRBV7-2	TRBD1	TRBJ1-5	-	TGTGCCAGCAGCCCTTGGACAGGGGACCAGCATTTT	CASSPWTGDQHF
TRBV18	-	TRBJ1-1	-	TGTGCCAGCTCACTCGGACAAGTGAACACTGAAGCTTTCTTT	CASSLGQVNTEAFF
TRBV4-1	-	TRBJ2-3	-	TGCGCCAGCAGCCCAAGATCGGTCCCCCAGGGAACCACAGATACGCAGTATTTT	CASSPRSVPQGTTDTQYF
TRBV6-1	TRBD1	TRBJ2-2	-	TGTGCCAGCAGTGCCGGGACAGGTGACACCGGGGAGCTGTTTTTT	CASSAGTGDTGELFF
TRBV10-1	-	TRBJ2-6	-	TGCGCCAGCAGTGAATTCGGGATACAGGGATCTGGGGCCAACGTCCTGACTTTC	CASSEFGIQGSGANVLTF
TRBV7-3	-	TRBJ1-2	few	TGTGCCAGCAGCTTAATGCAGGGTACGATAGCCGTTTTC	CASSLMQGTIAVF
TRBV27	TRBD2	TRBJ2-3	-	TGTGCCAGCAGCGGCCTAGAGGGACTAGCGGGAGTGAATACGCAGTATTTT	CASSGLEGLAGVNTQYF
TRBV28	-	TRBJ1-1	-	TGTGCCAGCAGTTTCAGGGGCACTGAAGCTTTCTTT	CASSFRGTEAFF
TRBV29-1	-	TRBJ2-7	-	TGCAGCGTTAAAGCCCGGTTGGCCTACGAGCAGTACTTC	CSVKARLAYEQYF
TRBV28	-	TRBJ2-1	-	TGTGCCAGCAGTTCCCTTAGCGGTCGCTCCTACAATGAGCAGTTCTTC	CASSSLSGRSYNEQFF
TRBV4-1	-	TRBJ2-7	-	TGCGCCAGCAGCCAAGATGAGGGCTCCTACGAGCAGTACTTC	CASSQDEGSYEQYF
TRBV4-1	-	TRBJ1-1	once	TGCGCCAGCAGCCAAGATGGACGGGGGTTGAACACTGAAGCTTTCTTT	CASSQDGRGLNTEAFF